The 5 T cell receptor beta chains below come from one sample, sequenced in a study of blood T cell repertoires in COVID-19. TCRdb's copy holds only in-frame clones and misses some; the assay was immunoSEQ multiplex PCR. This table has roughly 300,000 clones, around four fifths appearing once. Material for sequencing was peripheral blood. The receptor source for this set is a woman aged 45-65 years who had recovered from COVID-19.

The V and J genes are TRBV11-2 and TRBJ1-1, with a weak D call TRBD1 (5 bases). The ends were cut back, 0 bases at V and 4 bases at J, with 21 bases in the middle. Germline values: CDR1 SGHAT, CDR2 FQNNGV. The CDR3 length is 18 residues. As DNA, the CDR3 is TGTGCCAGCAGCTTAGATGGGCAGGGATCGCATGTTTTCACTGAAGCTTTCTTT. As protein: CASSLDGQGSHVFTEAFF.

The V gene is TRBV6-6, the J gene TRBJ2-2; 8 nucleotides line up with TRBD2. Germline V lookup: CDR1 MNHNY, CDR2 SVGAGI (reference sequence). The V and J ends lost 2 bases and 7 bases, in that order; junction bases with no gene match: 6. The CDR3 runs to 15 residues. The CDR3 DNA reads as TGTGCCAGCAGTTACCGGGAGGGAGGGCGCGGGGAGCTGTTTTTT. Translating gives CASSYREGGRGELFF.

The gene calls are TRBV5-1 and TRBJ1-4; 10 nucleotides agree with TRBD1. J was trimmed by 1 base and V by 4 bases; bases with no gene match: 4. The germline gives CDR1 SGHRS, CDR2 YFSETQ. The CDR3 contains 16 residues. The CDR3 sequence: CASSRGDRGTNEKLFF. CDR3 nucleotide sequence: TGCGCCAGCAGCCGTGGGGACAGGGGAACTAATGAAAAACTGTTTTTT.

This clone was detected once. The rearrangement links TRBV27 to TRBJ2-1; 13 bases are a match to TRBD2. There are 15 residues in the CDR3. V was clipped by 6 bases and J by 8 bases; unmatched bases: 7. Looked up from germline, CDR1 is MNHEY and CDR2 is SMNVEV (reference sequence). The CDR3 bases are TGTGCCAGCAGCCGGACTAGCGGGAGTATCTATGAGCAGTTCTTC. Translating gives CASSRTSGSIYEQFF.

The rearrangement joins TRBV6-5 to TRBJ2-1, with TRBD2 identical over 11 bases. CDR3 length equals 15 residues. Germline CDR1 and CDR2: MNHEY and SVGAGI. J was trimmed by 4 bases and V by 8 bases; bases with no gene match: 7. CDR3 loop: CASRHGTSGYNEQFF. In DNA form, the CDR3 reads TGTGCCAGCCGACACGGGACTAGCGGATACAATGAGCAGTTCTTC.